This T cell receptor (beta chain) comes out of a study of CD8 T cells in Susac syndrome. Study details: Patients with Susac syndrome were therapy-naive, on corticosteroids, or on intravenous immunoglobulin alone at blood draw. Notes on the study in general: The authors found no clonal expansion in Susac syndrome CD4+ T cell repertoires.

The sequenced target, TCR beta, came from blood CD8+ and CD4+ T cells. V shed 7 bases and J shed 2 bases, with 18 bases lying between them. CDR3 length equals 16 residues. The germline gives CDR1 MNHEY, CDR2 SMNVEV (reference sequence). As concerns this clonotype: Its specificity is not known.

An amount of RNA that ranged from 0.5 to 1 ug was reverse transcribed with random hexamers. TCRdb reprocessed the immunoSEQ multiplex PCR reads with MiXCR, giving one entry per CDR3 protein. This table has about 240,000 distinct CDR3 sequences, about 96% appearing once. Sample: CD4+ T cells from PBMCs. The J gene is TRBJ2-1, the V gene TRBV27; D remains unclear. This clonotype originated in a human donor with Susac syndrome. The CDR3 loop is CASTSLGSIPYNEQFF. Here the CDR3 DNA reads TGTGCCAGCACCTCTTTGGGTAGTATTCCCTACAATGAGCAGTTCTTC.